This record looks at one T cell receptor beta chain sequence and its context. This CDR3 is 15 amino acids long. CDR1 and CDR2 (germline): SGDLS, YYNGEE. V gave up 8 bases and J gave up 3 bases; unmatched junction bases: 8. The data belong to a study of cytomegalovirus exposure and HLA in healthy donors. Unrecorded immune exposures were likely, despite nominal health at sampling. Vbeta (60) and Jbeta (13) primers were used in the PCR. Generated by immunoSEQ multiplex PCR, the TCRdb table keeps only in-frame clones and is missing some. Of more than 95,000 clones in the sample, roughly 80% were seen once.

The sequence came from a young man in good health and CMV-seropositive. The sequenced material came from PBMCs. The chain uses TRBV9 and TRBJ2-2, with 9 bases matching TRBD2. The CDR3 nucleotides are TGTGCCAGTCGGGGGCGGGAGGGCCACACCGGGGAGCTGTTTTTT. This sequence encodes CASRGREGHTGELFF.